What follows are 20 T cell receptor beta chains derived from one specimen sequenced in a study of blood T cell repertoires in COVID-19. TCRdb's table, derived via immunoSEQ multiplex PCR, lists solely in-frame clones and lacks some. The profile shows 270,000 or so clones, 85% to 90% of them singletons. The sample consisted of peripheral blood. These receptors all come from a woman aged 55-69 years with COVID-19, enrolled during active disease.

This clone was counted once. The chain joins TRBV18 to TRBJ2-7; TRBD1 might be the D (6 bases). The CDR3 loop spans 15 amino acids. The germline gives CDR1 KGHSH, CDR2 LQKENI. Between the trimmed V and J ends, which lost 0 bases and 3 bases, there was a span of 12 bases. CDR3 in DNA: TGTGCCAGCTCACCACCGGACAGAAACCACTACGAGCAGTACTTC. It encodes CASSPPDRNHYEQYF.

The chain carries TRBV15 and TRBJ1-2, with 8 bases lining up with TRBD1. Germline CDR1 is LNHNV and CDR2 is YYDKDF (reference sequence). The CDR3 has 16 amino acids. Trimming removed 2 bases from V and 6 bases from J; junction bases left unmatched: 11. CDR3 in amino acids: CATSRPDRDRLDGYTF. The CDR3 DNA reads as TGTGCCACCAGCAGACCGGACAGGGATCGATTGGATGGCTACACCTTC.

This chain links TRBV6-5 with TRBJ2-7; 8 positions agree with TRBD1. The trim removed 3 bases at V and 2 bases at J, leaving 9 bases unmatched. Germline CDR1 and CDR2: MNHEY and SVGAGI. The CDR3 sequence is 16 residues long. The CDR3 coding sequence is TGTGCCAGCAGTTATGGGTTGGACAGGGACCCCTACGAGCAGTACTTC. Amino acid sequence: CASSYGLDRDPYEQYF.

The gene calls are TRBV6-5 and TRBJ2-1; weak D call: TRBD1 (6 bases). Germline-derived CDR1 and CDR2 are MNHEY and SVGAGI. CDR3 length: 13 residues. Trimming left V 9 bases short and J 7 bases short, with 16 bases between. CDR3 in DNA: TGTGCCAGTTCCACAGGGCGTTGGAATGAGCAGTTCTTC. This translates into CASSTGRWNEQFF.

This chain joins TRBV7-2 and TRBJ2-3, with a tentative D call TRBD1 (6 bases). CDR3 length: 17 amino acids. Deletions cut 5 bases from V and 6 bases from J, with 24 bases between. Germline V CDR1 and CDR2: SGHTA, FQGNSA. Here the CDR3 reads CASSPSGVGAYVDTQYF. CDR3 nucleotides: TGTGCCAGCAGCCCATCGGGCGTGGGGGCCTACGTGGATACGCAGTATTTT.

V gene TRBV6-2 or TRBV6-3 combines with J gene TRBJ1-2; 7 nucleotides match TRBD1. The germline gives CDR1 MNHEY, CDR2 SVGEGT. This CDR3 is 14 amino acids long. J was trimmed by 2 bases and V by 2 bases; bases with no gene match: 2. CDR3 DNA: TGTGCCAGCAGTTACCTGACAGGGAACTATGGCTACACCTTC. Amino acid sequence: CASSYLTGNYGYTF.

The CDR3 sequence is CASSLTGTVGNEKLFF. The CDR3 DNA reads TGCGCCAGCAGCCTAACCGGGACAGTTGGAAATGAAAAACTGTTTTTT. The rearrangement uses TRBV4-1 and TRBJ1-4, with 7 nucleotides matching TRBD1. Germline CDR1 is MGHRA and CDR2 is YSYEKL. CDR3 length: 16 residues. V was clipped by 4 bases and J by 5 bases; unmatched bases: 10.

The V and J genes are TRBV27 and TRBJ2-1, with 7 bases fitting TRBD1. There are 16 residues in the CDR3. CDR1 is MNHEY, CDR2 SMNVEV, per germline (reference sequence). V gave up 6 bases and J gave up 6 bases; unmatched junction bases: 14. The CDR3 loop reads CASRKNRDSGFNEQFF. The CDR3 DNA is TGTGCCAGCAGAAAGAACCGGGACAGCGGTTTCAATGAGCAGTTCTTC.

This chain uses TRBV7-9 with TRBJ2-7; a possible D gene is TRBD1 (6 bases). CDR3 length: 14 amino acids. CDR1 and CDR2 (germline): SEHNR, FQNEAQ (reference sequence). V was cut by 5 bases and J by 4 bases, with 15 bases left in between. This CDR3 reads CASSPSTGLYEQYF. CDR3 DNA: TGTGCCAGCAGCCCGAGTACAGGGTTATACGAGCAGTACTTC.

V is TRBV19 and J is TRBJ1-2; D is possibly TRBD1 (6 bases). Trimming shortened V by 4 bases and J by 3 bases, and 12 bases separated the two germline ends. The CDR3 runs to 14 residues. In germline, CDR1 is LNHDA, CDR2 SQIVND (reference sequence). The CDR3, as DNA: TGTGCCAGTAGTAAGGGCAGGGGCGACTATGGCTACACCTTC. Translating it yields CASSKGRGDYGYTF.

The J gene is TRBJ2-2, the V gene TRBV5-1; 8 nucleotides agree with TRBD1. This CDR3 comprises 14 residues. V shed 4 bases and J 4 bases; nucleotides not matched to a gene: 3. Germline CDR1 SGHRS, CDR2 YFSETQ. CDR3 nucleotide sequence: TGCGCCAGCAGCCCGGGACAGGCCACCGGGGAGCTGTTTTTT. It is translated as CASSPGQATGELFF.

The chain is built from TRBV19 and TRBJ1-2; possibly TRBD1 for D (5 bases). The CDR3 is 15 amino acids. The V gene's germline CDR1 is LNHDA and CDR2 SQIVND (reference sequence). With 4 bases removed from V and 4 bases from J, the gap between germline ends came to 16 bases. The CDR3 DNA is TGTGCCAGTAGTACTAGCCGGGGGGATCTCTATGGCTACACCTTC. Translation: CASSTSRGDLYGYTF. The entire variable domain, with the rest obtained from reference TRBV19 and TRBJ1-2, is as follows: DGGITQSPKYLFRKEGQNVTLSCEQNLNHDAMYWYRQDPGQGLRLIYYSQIVNDFQKGDIAEGYSVSREKKESFPLTVTSAQKNPTAFYLCASSTSRGDLYGYTFGSGTRLTVV.

This clone was picked up a small number of times. The chain employs TRBV10-3 and TRBJ1-4; 8 nucleotides line up with TRBD1. The germline V gene encodes CDR1 ENHRY and CDR2 SYGVKD. The CDR3 is made up of 15 amino acids. After removal of 5 bases from V and 5 bases from J, the junction contained 7 bases not matched to a gene. In nucleotides, the CDR3 is TGTGCCATCAGTCAACAGGGGGGCGAAAATGAAAAACTGTTTTTT. This gives the protein CAISQQGGENEKLFF.

The chain has TRBV6-2 or TRBV6-3 and TRBJ2-2; D might be TRBD1 (6 bases). Germline CDR1 is MNHEY and CDR2 is SVGEGT. The CDR3 spans 21 residues. V was clipped by 2 bases and J by 9 bases, with 34 bases between them. CDR3 region: CASSYIGFWDTNVPNGRELFF. CDR3 nucleotides: TGTGCCAGCAGTTACATAGGTTTTTGGGACACTAACGTCCCCAACGGACGGGAGCTGTTTTTT.

This clone was counted only a few times. V usage is TRBV10-3 and J usage is TRBJ1-2, with 12 bases matching TRBD1. With V trimmed by 8 bases and J by 8 bases, 9 bases remained unmatched. The CDR3 covers 14 residues. The germline V gene encodes CDR1 ENHRY and CDR2 SYGVKD. The CDR3, as DNA: TGTGCCATCGGGGGGACAGGGGGCTCGGAGGGCTACACCTTC. This translates into CAIGGTGGSEGYTF.

This chain uses TRBV12-3 or TRBV12-4 with TRBJ1-6; D gene ambiguous. The CDR3 runs to 13 residues. The germline V and J ends were trimmed by 5 bases and 4 bases, with 6 bases remaining between them. This CDR3 is CASSNGYNSPLHF. CDR3 nucleotide sequence: TGTGCCAGCAGTAACGGGTATAATTCACCCCTCCACTTT.

The chain carries TRBV9 and TRBJ1-1, with 8 bases matching TRBD1. The trim removed 3 bases at V and 3 bases at J, leaving 7 bases unmatched. The CDR3 extends over 15 amino acids. In germline, CDR1 is SGDLS, CDR2 YYNGEE. The DNA for the CDR3 is TGTGCCAGCAGCGGGACAGGGCACTTGGACACTGAAGCTTTCTTT. Translating it yields CASSGTGHLDTEAFF.

V gene TRBV7-3 combines with J gene TRBJ2-3; 7 bases align to TRBD2. CDR3 length: 15 residues. Per the germline V gene, CDR1 is SGHTA and CDR2 is FQGTGA. After removal of 5 bases from V and 0 bases from J, the junction contained 5 bases not matched to a gene. CDR3 residues: CASSNGLVSTDTQYF. The CDR3 coding sequence is TGTGCCAGCAGCAACGGACTAGTAAGCACAGATACGCAGTATTTT.

V is TRBV3-1 (or the pseudogene TRBV3-2) and J is TRBJ2-7; D not certain. V shed 0 bases and J shed 5 bases, with 8 bases lying between them. In germline, CDR1 is LGHDT, CDR2 YNNKEL (reference sequence). This CDR3 contains 13 residues. The CDR3 region has the DNA TGTGCCAGCAGCCAAGATTGGCCCCACGAGCAGTACTTC. It yields the protein CASSQDWPHEQYF.

The DNA of the CDR3 is TGTGCCAGCAGCCAAGGACAGGGGGTTCAGCCCCAGCATTTT. It yields the protein CASSQGQGVQPQHF. The V gene is TRBV3-1 (or the pseudogene TRBV3-2), the J gene TRBJ1-5, with 9 bases that match TRBD1. From germline, CDR1 is LGHDT and CDR2 YNNKEL (reference sequence). The length of the CDR3 is 14 residues. V lost 1 base and J lost 6; bases outside the gene matches: 1.